One sample yielded the 10 T cell receptor beta chains listed below, sequenced in a study of OX40 agonist ivuxolimab in advanced cancers. Here immunoSEQ multiplex PCR was the method, and the copy in TCRdb shows in-frame clones only, minus some. Of around 100,000 clones detected, around 89% appear once; the ten largest clones hold about 0.17%. This specimen consisted of CD4+ or CD8+ T cells sorted from blood, obtained in a trial of the OX40 agonist ivuxolimab. These receptors were collected from an adult with an advanced solid tumor such as melanoma, head and neck, liver or kidney cancer.

V is TRBV28 and J is TRBJ2-7, with 7 bases fitting TRBD2. The CDR3 runs 16 residues. V lost 3 bases to trimming and J lost 9 bases; unmatched junction nucleotides: 17. In germline, CDR1 is MDHEN, CDR2 SYDVKM. CDR3 nucleotide sequence: TGTGCCAGCAGTTTTAACGGCGGGAGAATTTTTCTGGGGCAGTACTTC. Translation gives CASSFNGGRIFLGQYF.

This rearrangement joins TRBV5-1 to TRBJ1-5; TRBD1 matches at 9 bases. The germline V gene encodes CDR1 SGHRS and CDR2 YFSETQ. J gave up 2 bases and V 1 base, and 1 base lay outside the gene matches. The CDR3 totals 15 residues. The CDR3 loop is CASSLTGGRNQPQHF. In nucleotides, the CDR3 is TGCGCCAGCAGCTTGACAGGGGGCCGCAATCAGCCCCAGCATTTT.

There are a few counts of this clone. This rearrangement joins TRBV14 to TRBJ2-3, with 10 positions matching TRBD2. CDR3 length: 17 residues. V trimming: 4 bases; J trimming: 8 bases; junction bases outside the gene matches: 15. In germline, CDR1 is SGHDN, CDR2 FVKESK. In nucleotides, the CDR3 is TGTGCCAGCAGCCTACCGGGACTAGCGCCAAATCCGAGTACGCAGTATTTT. It yields the protein CASSLPGLAPNPSTQYF.

J is TRBJ1-1 and V is TRBV18; 7 nucleotides match TRBD1. This CDR3 has 15 amino acids. Germline CDR1 reads KGHSH; CDR2 reads LQKENI. J was trimmed by 4 bases and V by 2 bases; bases with no gene match: 7. Written as DNA, the CDR3 is TGTGCCAGCTCACCATGGCAGGGGGGTGGCACTGAAGCTTTCTTT. Encoded protein: CASSPWQGGGTEAFF.

V gene TRBV27 combines with J gene TRBJ2-3; 11 bases are shared with TRBD2. This CDR3 contains 14 residues. Germline loops: CDR1 MNHEY, CDR2 SMNVEV (reference sequence). V dropped 6 bases and J dropped 7; count of bases not matched to a gene: 6. For the CDR3, the DNA is TGTGCCAGCAGCCCGGGGACTAGCGGCTATACGCAGTATTTT. It codes for CASSPGTSGYTQYF.

This chain links TRBV4-2 with TRBJ2-3; unclear D gene. Germline CDR1 is LGHNA and CDR2 is YNFKEQ. This CDR3 spans 16 amino acids. The ends were cut back, 1 base at V and 5 bases at J, with 16 bases in the middle. CDR3 in amino acids: CASSQGATEFEDTQYF. The DNA for the CDR3 is TGTGCCAGCAGCCAAGGCGCGACCGAATTCGAAGATACGCAGTATTTT.

This chain connects TRBV30 to TRBJ2-1; perhaps TRBD2 as D (6 bases). This CDR3 is 13 amino acids long. Trimming shortened V by 1 base and J by 7 bases, and 11 bases separated the two germline ends. CDR1 is GTSNPN, CDR2 SVGIG, per germline (reference sequence). CDR3 coding DNA: TGTGCCTGGAGTGAACGGGGGATGAATGAGCAGTTCTTC. Its translation is CAWSERGMNEQFF.

The gene calls are TRBV6-6 and TRBJ2-3; D gene unclear. This CDR3 is 12 amino acids long. Per germline, CDR1 MNHNY and CDR2 SVGAGI (reference sequence). The V gene lost 2 bases and the J gene lost 2 bases, with 2 bases spanning the gap. CDR3 sequence (DNA): TGTGCCAGCAGTTACGTCACAGATACGCAGTATTTT. This translates into CASSYVTDTQYF.

J is TRBJ1-5 and V is TRBV28; D possibly corresponds to TRBD1 (6 bases). Looked up from germline, CDR1 is MDHEN and CDR2 is SYDVKM. The length of the CDR3 is 11 residues. Trimming cost V 5 bases and J 11 bases, with 10 bases left between them. CDR3 DNA: TGTGCCAGCAGTGCCGACAGGACCCAGCATTTT. Its protein is CASSADRTQHF.

The rearrangement links TRBV4-1 to TRBJ1-4; a weak D match, TRBD1 (6 bases). CDR1 is MGHRA and CDR2 is YSYEKL in the germline V gene. The CDR3 loop spans 17 amino acids. Between the trimmed V and J ends, which lost 3 bases and 6 bases, there was a span of 20 bases. This CDR3 reads CASSQFFEAGAYEKLFF. CDR3 bases: TGCGCCAGCAGCCAGTTCTTTGAGGCAGGGGCTTATGAAAAACTGTTTTTT.